This passage covers 14 T cell receptor beta chains from one sample sequenced in a study of cytotoxic CD8 clonotypes in ibrutinib-treated CLL. Assay: immunoSEQ multiplex PCR; the TCRdb copy retains only in-frame clones and omits some. The data show 55,000 to 85,000 clones, just over 90% seen once. The sequencing here drew on PBMCs, taken after 12 months of ibrutinib treatment. These receptors were taken from a human donor with chronic lymphocytic leukemia.

The sample holds one count of this clone. The V gene is TRBV6-5, the J gene TRBJ1-1, with no clear D. The germline gives CDR1 MNHEY, CDR2 SVGAGI. The ends were cut back, 5 bases at V and 2 bases at J, with 6 bases in the middle. This CDR3 comprises 12 residues. The CDR3 sequence is CASSKYNTEAFF. As DNA, the CDR3 is TGTGCCAGCAGTAAATATAACACTGAAGCTTTCTTT.

The J gene is TRBJ2-5, the V gene TRBV5-1; 9 nucleotides match TRBD2. Germline values: CDR1 SGHRS, CDR2 YFSETQ. The junction had 11 bases not matched to a gene; V was cut back by 1 base and J by 1 base. CDR3 size: 18 residues. The CDR3 region is CASSLRLAGLGTQETQYF. CDR3 bases: TGCGCCAGCAGCTTGAGGCTAGCGGGACTGGGGACCCAAGAGACCCAGTACTTC.

V usage is TRBV7-8 and J usage is TRBJ2-7, with no clear D. Germline CDR1 reads SGHVS; CDR2 reads FQNEAQ. The germline V and J ends were trimmed by 5 bases and 6 bases, with 11 bases remaining between them. The CDR3 has 12 residues. Written as DNA, the CDR3 is TGTGCCAGCAGCAACACCCCCGCCGAGCAGTACTTC. This sequence encodes CASSNTPAEQYF.

The rearrangement uses TRBV18 and TRBJ2-4; D remains unclear. The germline V gene encodes CDR1 KGHSH and CDR2 LQKENI. The CDR3 is made up of 19 amino acids. V lost 0 bases and J 4 bases, leaving 22 bases between the germline ends. The CDR3 DNA follows: TGTGCCAGCTCACCACCGGATTTTACAGCAGCTGAGCGTAAAAACATTCAGTACTTC. Its protein product is CASSPPDFTAAERKNIQYF.

This rearrangement joins TRBV7-8 to TRBJ2-3; TRBD2 matches 7 bases. After removal of 5 bases from V and 1 base from J, the junction contained 0 bases not matched to a gene. This CDR3 has 13 residues. The germline V gene has CDR1 SGHVS and CDR2 FQNEAQ. CDR3 DNA: TGTGCCAGCAGCGGGGGGGGCACAGATACGCAGTATTTT. This encodes CASSGGGTDTQYF.

This clone was recorded a few times. This chain links TRBV7-9 with TRBJ2-7, with D unclear. Germline CDR1 reads SEHNR; CDR2 reads FQNEAQ (reference sequence). CDR3 length equals 11 residues. V was shortened by 5 bases and J by 4 bases, with 6 bases between the two germline ends. CDR3 sequence reads: CASSREYEQYF. CDR3 DNA: TGTGCCAGCAGCCGCGAGTACGAGCAGTACTTC.

This chain links TRBV18 with TRBJ1-1, with D hard to call. Trimming removed 8 bases at V and 5 bases at J, with 6 bases between. CDR1 and CDR2 (germline): KGHSH, LQKENI. CDR3 length equals 10 residues. CDR3 loop: CASLETEAFF. The CDR3 DNA reads TGTGCCAGCCTCGAGACTGAAGCTTTCTTT. Supplemented by reference TRBV18 and TRBJ1-1, the full variable domain reads NAGVMQNPRHLVRRRGQEARLRCSPMKGHSHVYWYRQLPEEGLKFMVYLQKENIIDESGMPKERFSAEFPKEGPSILRIQQVVRGDSAAYFCASLETEAFFGQGTRLTVV.

This chain joins TRBV15 and TRBJ1-2, with 8 bases identical to TRBD1. This CDR3 spans 17 amino acids. After removal of 0 bases from V and 0 bases from J, the junction contained 6 bases not matched to a gene. Germline CDR1 LNHNV, CDR2 YYDKDF (reference sequence). DNA of the CDR3: TGTGCCACCAGCAGAGATACGGGACAGGTCGCTAACTATGGCTACACCTTC. Translating gives CATSRDTGQVANYGYTF.

This clone was counted a single time. This chain connects TRBV27 to TRBJ1-1; 7 bases are shared with TRBD1. Germline V CDR1 and CDR2: MNHEY, SMNVEV (reference sequence). The trim removed 2 bases at V and 5 bases at J, leaving 5 bases unmatched. The length of the CDR3 is 14 residues. DNA of the CDR3: TGTGCCAGCAGTTTAAAGGGGGCAGTTACTGAAGCTTTCTTT. Its translation is CASSLKGAVTEAFF.

The chain has TRBV7-3 and TRBJ2-2; 10 bases fit TRBD2. The junction had 3 bases not matched to a gene; V was cut back by 2 bases and J by 6 bases. The germline CDR1 and CDR2 sequences are SGHTA and FQGTGA. The CDR3 length is 15 residues. CDR3 amino acids: CASSLRLAGSGELFF. The CDR3 region has the DNA TGTGCCAGCAGCTTACGACTAGCGGGTTCCGGGGAGCTGTTTTTT.

V usage is TRBV2 and J usage is TRBJ2-3; 9 positions match TRBD2. Germline loops: CDR1 SNHLY, CDR2 FYNNEI. V trimming: 8 bases; J trimming: 4 bases; junction bases outside the gene matches: 10. The CDR3 loop spans 15 amino acids. The CDR3 coding sequence is TGTGCCAGCGTATTGCGGGAGGGACGGGCAGATACGCAGTATTTT. Translated: CASVLREGRADTQYF.

The rearrangement links TRBV11-1 to TRBJ1-1; the D gene is possibly TRBD1 (5 bases). The CDR3 extends over 13 amino acids. Trimming removed 11 bases from V and 0 bases from J, with 13 bases in between. Germline V gene lookup returns CDR1 SGHAT and CDR2 FQDESV (reference sequence). The CDR3 DNA is TGTGCCGCGAGCGGGGACCTGAACACTGAAGCTTTCTTT. Protein product: CAASGDLNTEAFF. The full variable domain, rest sourced from reference TRBV11-1 and TRBJ1-1, is EAEVAQSPRYKITEKSQAVAFWCDPISGHATLYWYRQILGQGPELLVQFQDESVVDDSQLPKDRFSAERLKGVDSTLKIQPAELGDSAMYLCAASGDLNTEAFFGQGTRLTVV.

V and J are TRBV5-1 and TRBJ2-5; TRBD2 agrees at 10 bases. The ends lost 4 bases at V and 2 bases at J; junction bases unmatched: 5. Germline CDR1 and CDR2: SGHRS and YFSETQ. The CDR3 runs 15 residues. The CDR3 coding sequence is TGCGCCAGCAGCATCGGACTAGCGGCTCAAGAGACCCAGTACTTC. Residues: CASSIGLAAQETQYF. The full variable domain, in which reference TRBV5-1 and TRBJ2-5 provide the parts outside the CDR3, is KAGVTQTPRYLIKTRGQQVTLSCSPISGHRSVSWYQQTPGQGLQFLFEYFSETQRNKGNFPGRFSGRQFSNSRSEMNVSTLELGDSALYLCASSIGLAAQETQYFGPGTRLLVL.

This clone was recorded once. The chain uses TRBV27 and TRBJ1-5; 7 nucleotides line up with TRBD1. The V and J ends lost 0 bases and 6 bases, in that order; junction bases with no gene match: 5. Looked up from germline, CDR1 is MNHEY and CDR2 is SMNVEV (reference sequence). The CDR3 runs 15 residues. The CDR3 DNA sequence: TGTGCCAGCAGTTTATCCCCACAGGGGCGTCAGCCCCAGCATTTT. Its translation is CASSLSPQGRQPQHF.